This T cell receptor beta chain was observed in a study of beta chain features in type 1 diabetes. General study results and limits: Since sequencing was performed on cDNA, cells with high TCR expression could be over-represented. Across all four CD4+ subsets, people with type 1 diabetes showed modestly shorter TCRB CDR3s. Fewer junction insertions and more nucleotide deletions appeared in type 1 diabetes patients.

As concerns this clone: Its antigen is currently unknown.

Trimming removed 7 bases at V and 14 bases at J, with 18 bases between. Germline values: CDR1 MDHEN, CDR2 SYDVKM. This CDR3 contains 12 residues. The sequenced template was cDNA made from the entire isolated RNA. The table came from immunoSEQ multiplex PCR; TCRdb's copy has only in-frame clones and leaves some out. The profile shows 810,000 or so clones, 15% to 20% of them singletons. The chain has TRBV28 and TRBJ1-3; D call uncertain. The sequenced sample was naive CD4+ T cells from blood. The sequence came from a woman younger than 35 in good health. The CDR3 here is CASTSMARSLYF. Here the CDR3 DNA reads TGTGCCAGCACATCCATGGCCCGGAGTTTATATTTT.